What follows is one TCR beta chain and its context. The entry originates in a study of CD8+CD57+ T cells in acquired aplastic anemia. As for the study in general: Average DNA yield from sorted CD4+ and CD8+ cells was around 3.2 ug.

J lost 0 bases, V lost 5 bases, and 16 bases had no gene match. This CDR3 region has 19 residues. The V gene's germline CDR1 is SEHNR and CDR2 FQNEAQ (reference sequence). The TCR beta profiling, which covered VDJ combination and CDR3 sequence, was carried out using genomic DNA as the template. TCRdb redid the calling of the reads with MiXCR, one entry per CDR3 protein. This table has approximately 200,000 distinct CDR3 sequences, approximately 52% appearing once. This TCR was recovered from a human donor in good health, serving as a control. V gene TRBV7-9 combines with J gene TRBJ2-7, with 10 bases that match TRBD2. The material sequenced was sorted CD4+, CD8+, or CD8+CD57+ T cells (not recorded which) from PBMCs. The CDR3 coding sequence is TGTGCCAGCAGCCAAGACCCAGCGATAGCGGGAGGAAGCTCCTACGAGCAGTACTTC. Encoded protein: CASSQDPAIAGGSSYEQYF.